These 25 T cell receptor beta chains were sequenced from one sample in a study of OX40 agonist ivuxolimab in advanced cancers. Sequencing used immunoSEQ multiplex PCR; TCRdb keeps in-frame clones, though not all of them. The table includes about 28,000 clones, 86% detected once. The sample in question was CD4+ or CD8+ T cells sorted from blood, obtained in a trial of the OX40 agonist ivuxolimab. The origin of the receptors is an adult with an advanced solid tumor such as melanoma, head and neck, liver or kidney cancer.

This rearrangement joins TRBV11-2 to TRBJ2-1, with D possibly TRBD2 on 6 matching bases. Germline V lookup: CDR1 SGHAT, CDR2 FQNNGV. The V end was cut by 1 base, the J end by 8 bases, with 9 bases between. This CDR3 has 13 residues. For the CDR3, the DNA is TGTGCCAGCAGCTTAGGTGCGGGATATGAGCAGTTCTTC. It specifies CASSLGAGYEQFF.

V is TRBV27 and J is TRBJ2-5; D is perhaps TRBD2 (6 bases). The V end was cut by 3 bases, the J end by 3 bases, with 11 bases between. CDR1 and CDR2 from the germline V gene are MNHEY and SMNVEV (reference sequence). This CDR3 has 14 residues. The CDR3 bases are TGTGCCAGCAGTTTTAAGGGAGGAAAAGAGACCCAGTACTTC. Its translation: CASSFKGGKETQYF.

The chain uses TRBV6-5 and TRBJ1-2, with D perhaps matching TRBD1 (5 bases). This CDR3 comprises 13 residues. Trimming left V 5 bases short and J 5 bases short, with 12 bases between. The germline gives CDR1 MNHEY, CDR2 SVGAGI. CDR3 bases: TGTGCCAGCAGTATAGGTGGGGGATATGGCTACACCTTC. This encodes CASSIGGGYGYTF.

The V call is TRBV5-4, the J call TRBJ2-5; D is unclear. The CDR3 sequence is 15 residues long. Germline-derived CDR1 and CDR2 are SGHNT and YYREEE (reference sequence). Trimming took off 0 bases at V and 4 bases at J, with 13 bases between the two ends. CDR3 sequence (DNA): TGTGCCAGCAGCTTGGAGGTGGGCGGAAGAGAGACCCAGTACTTC. It encodes CASSLEVGGRETQYF.

This clone has only one observation. The V call is TRBV10-1, the J call TRBJ2-3; D unresolved. V was cut by 2 bases and J by 0 bases, with 6 bases left in between. Germline loops: CDR1 WNHNN, CDR2 SYGVQD (reference sequence). This CDR3 is 14 amino acids long. CDR3 sequence (DNA): TGCGCCAGCAGTGAGGATATTAGCACAGATACGCAGTATTTT. Translation gives CASSEDISTDTQYF.

This clone occurred once. V and J are TRBV6-6 and TRBJ2-7; 7 bases are shared with TRBD2. The CDR3 has 15 residues. Germline CDR1 and CDR2: MNHNY and SVGAGI (reference sequence). V lost 2 bases, J lost 5 bases, and 9 bases stayed unmatched. The CDR3 bases are TGTGCCAGCAGTTACGGGGGAGGGCCCTTGGACGAGCAGTACTTC. Its translation: CASSYGGGPLDEQYF.

V gene TRBV7-9 combines with J gene TRBJ2-7, with 11 bases lining up with TRBD1. Germline-derived CDR1 and CDR2 are SEHNR and FQNEAQ (reference sequence). After removal of 8 bases from V and 5 bases from J, the junction contained 5 bases not matched to a gene. This CDR3 spans 13 amino acids. CDR3 in amino acids: CASGTGGRDEQYF. The DNA for the CDR3 is TGTGCCAGCGGGACAGGGGGAAGAGACGAGCAGTACTTC.

V usage is TRBV19 and J usage is TRBJ2-5; 8 bases map to TRBD1. After removal of 3 bases from V and 5 bases from J, the junction contained 5 bases not matched to a gene. The CDR3 contains 14 residues. Germline V gene lookup returns CDR1 LNHDA and CDR2 SQIVND (reference sequence). CDR3 in DNA: TGTGCCAGTAGTATCTCTAGGACAGGGGAGACCCAGTACTTC. The encoded protein is CASSISRTGETQYF.

The chain couples TRBV4-1 to TRBJ2-1; D is undetermined. V was pared by 0 bases and J by 5 bases, with 8 bases between. The germline V gene encodes CDR1 MGHRA and CDR2 YSYEKL. This CDR3 comprises 14 residues. In DNA, the CDR3 is TGCGCCAGCAGCCAAGAAAGGTTGGACAATGAGCAGTTCTTC. Translated, it gives CASSQERLDNEQFF.

The chain carries TRBV7-9 and TRBJ2-2; 8 bases fit TRBD2. Germline CDR1 reads SEHNR; CDR2 reads FQNEAQ (reference sequence). The CDR3 is made up of 15 amino acids. The V segment lost 4 bases and the J segment 9 bases; nucleotides outside the gene matches: 10. This CDR3 reads CASSSGLGDVWELFF. The DNA of the CDR3 is TGTGCCAGCAGCTCGGGACTAGGGGACGTGTGGGAGCTGTTTTTT. Full variable domain (missing parts from reference TRBV7-9 and TRBJ2-2): DTGVSQNPRHKITKRGQNVTFRCDPISEHNRLYWYRQTLGQGPEFLTYFQNEAQLEKSRLLSDRFSAERPKGSFSTLEIQRTEQGDSAMYLCASSSGLGDVWELFFGEGSRLTVL.

This rearrangement joins TRBV15 to TRBJ2-3; D gene unclear. Germline CDR1 reads LNHNV; CDR2 reads YYDKDF (reference sequence). The CDR3 has 15 amino acids. V dropped 4 bases and J dropped 2 bases, with 13 bases sitting between them. The CDR3 coding sequence is TGTGCCACCAGCACCTCTCTGGCACTCACAGATACGCAGTATTTT. This gives the protein CATSTSLALTDTQYF.

This chain connects TRBV7-9 to TRBJ2-1, with no clear D. CDR1 SEHNR and CDR2 FQNEAQ come from the germline V gene (reference sequence). Trimming removed 1 base at V and 4 bases at J, with 5 bases between. The CDR3 loop spans 13 amino acids. DNA of the CDR3: TGTGCCAGCAGCTTAGAGTCTTACAATGAGCAGTTCTTC. It codes for CASSLESYNEQFF. Complete variable domain (other parts from reference TRBV7-9 and TRBJ2-1): DTGVSQNPRHKITKRGQNVTFRCDPISEHNRLYWYRQTLGQGPEFLTYFQNEAQLEKSRLLSDRFSAERPKGSFSTLEIQRTEQGDSAMYLCASSLESYNEQFFGPGTRLTVL.

This chain connects TRBV11-2 to TRBJ2-1; D call uncertain. The CDR3 length is 11 residues. Germline V lookup: CDR1 SGHAT, CDR2 FQNNGV. Between the trimmed V and J ends, which lost 6 bases and 7 bases, there was a span of 7 bases. CDR3 sequence (DNA): TGTGCCAGCAGTGGGGTTAATGAGCAGTTCTTC. Its protein is CASSGVNEQFF.

The chain combines TRBV5-6 with TRBJ2-7, with 8 bases aligning to TRBD1. This CDR3 comprises 13 residues. From germline, CDR1 is SGHDT and CDR2 YYEEEE. J lost 2 bases, V lost 7 bases, and 5 bases had no gene match. The CDR3 sequence: CASGGQGAYEQYF. Here the CDR3 DNA reads TGTGCCAGCGGAGGACAGGGAGCCTACGAGCAGTACTTC.

The chain carries TRBV7-9 and TRBJ2-7; 12 nucleotides line up with TRBD1. The CDR3 runs 17 residues. With V trimmed by 3 bases and J by 2 bases, 8 bases remained unmatched. CDR1 is SEHNR and CDR2 is FQNEAQ in the germline V gene (reference sequence). The CDR3: CASSFAGTGGVTYEQYF. For the CDR3, the DNA is TGTGCCAGCAGCTTCGCCGGGACAGGGGGCGTGACCTACGAGCAGTACTTC.

The chain recombines TRBV9 with TRBJ2-1; D is possibly TRBD1 (5 bases). Germline V lookup: CDR1 SGDLS, CDR2 YYNGEE. V was clipped by 0 bases and J by 2 bases, with 9 bases between them. This CDR3 has 15 amino acids. Written as DNA, the CDR3 is TGTGCCAGCAGCGTAGGCAGGGATCCCTACAATGAGCAGTTCTTC. Translating gives CASSVGRDPYNEQFF.

The chain employs TRBV30 and TRBJ2-2; possible D gene TRBD1, 6 bases. The CDR3 covers 15 residues. With 2 bases removed from V and 0 bases from J, the gap between germline ends came to 10 bases. CDR1 is GTSNPN and CDR2 is SVGIG in the germline V gene (reference sequence). This chain's CDR3 is CAWSHGQSNTGELFF. CDR3 in DNA: TGTGCCTGGAGTCATGGACAGTCGAACACCGGGGAGCTGTTTTTT.

V is TRBV9 and J is TRBJ2-7; 7 bases agree with TRBD2. V was clipped by 2 bases and J by 7 bases; unmatched bases: 9. Germline-derived CDR1 and CDR2 are SGDLS and YYNGEE. The CDR3 extends over 14 amino acids. In nucleotides, the CDR3 is TGTGCCAGCAGCGTCGGGACTACCGCTCGGGAGCAGTACTTC. Translating gives CASSVGTTAREQYF.

The chain recombines TRBV11-1 with TRBJ1-5; tentative D call: TRBD1 (6 bases). This CDR3 spans 13 amino acids. V dropped 4 bases and J dropped 6 bases, with 10 bases sitting between them. Germline V gene data show CDR1 as SGHAT and CDR2 as FQDESV (reference sequence). In DNA form, the CDR3 reads TGTGCCAGCAGCTGGGGGCTAGGTCAGCCCCAGCATTTT. Encoded protein: CASSWGLGQPQHF.

This chain connects TRBV6-5 to TRBJ2-7, with D possibly matching TRBD2 (5 bases). The germline V gene has CDR1 MNHEY and CDR2 SVGAGI. The CDR3 has 15 amino acids. With 2 bases removed from V and 1 base from J, the gap between germline ends came to 12 bases. CDR3 sequence (DNA): TGTGCCAGCAGTTACCAGCGGAGCTTATCCTACGAGCAGTACTTC. It translates to CASSYQRSLSYEQYF.

The gene calls are TRBV28 and TRBJ2-1; no clear D gene. V lost 4 bases and J 7 bases, leaving 14 bases between the germline ends. This CDR3 has 14 amino acids. Germline loops: CDR1 MDHEN, CDR2 SYDVKM. The CDR3 DNA is TGTGCCAGCAGTTCCCCCCCGGGCATAAATGAGCAGTTCTTC. The encoded protein is CASSSPPGINEQFF.

The chain is built from TRBV4-1 and TRBJ2-7; D might be TRBD1 or TRBD2, each matching 5 bases. The CDR3 is 15 residues long. Trimming shortened V by 0 bases and J by 2 bases, and 11 bases separated the two germline ends. Germline CDR1 MGHRA, CDR2 YSYEKL. This CDR3 reads CASSQENLGPYEQYF. The CDR3 DNA reads as TGCGCCAGCAGCCAAGAAAACTTGGGACCCTACGAGCAGTACTTC.

The rearrangement uses TRBV19 and TRBJ1-1; D is ambiguous. Germline-derived CDR1 and CDR2 are LNHDA and SQIVND (reference sequence). This CDR3 has 17 residues. V lost 0 bases to trimming and J lost 1 base, with 15 bases between them. CDR3 bases: TGTGCCAGTAGTATAGATCCGACCCGAGGGTGGAACACTGAAGCTTTCTTT. Amino acids: CASSIDPTRGWNTEAFF.

The chain has TRBV4-1 and TRBJ2-7; D possibly corresponds to TRBD2 (6 bases). This CDR3 region has 15 residues. V was pared by 4 bases and J by 0 bases, with 13 bases between. CDR1 MGHRA and CDR2 YSYEKL come from the germline V gene. The DNA for the CDR3 is TGCGCCAGCAGCCTTTACGACGGGAGCTCCTACGAGCAGTACTTC. Residues: CASSLYDGSSYEQYF.

The chain carries TRBV5-1 and TRBJ2-1; a weak D match, TRBD2 (6 bases). The V end was cut by 0 bases, the J end by 6 bases, with 13 bases between. CDR1 and CDR2 from the germline V gene are SGHRS and YFSETQ. CDR3 size: 15 residues. CDR3 DNA sequence: TGCGCCAGCAGCTTGGGGAGGGAGGTTGGCAATGAGCAGTTCTTC. Amino acid sequence: CASSLGREVGNEQFF.